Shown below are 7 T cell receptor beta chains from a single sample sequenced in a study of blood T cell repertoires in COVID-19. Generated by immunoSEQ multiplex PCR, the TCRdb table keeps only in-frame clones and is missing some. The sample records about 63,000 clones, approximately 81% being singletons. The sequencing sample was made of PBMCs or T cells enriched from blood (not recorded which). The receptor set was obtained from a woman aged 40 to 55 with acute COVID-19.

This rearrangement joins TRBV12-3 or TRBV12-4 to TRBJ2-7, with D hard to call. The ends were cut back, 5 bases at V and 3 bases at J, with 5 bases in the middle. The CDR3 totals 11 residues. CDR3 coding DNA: TGTGCCAGCAGTCCGAGCTACGAGCAGTACTTC. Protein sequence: CASSPSYEQYF.

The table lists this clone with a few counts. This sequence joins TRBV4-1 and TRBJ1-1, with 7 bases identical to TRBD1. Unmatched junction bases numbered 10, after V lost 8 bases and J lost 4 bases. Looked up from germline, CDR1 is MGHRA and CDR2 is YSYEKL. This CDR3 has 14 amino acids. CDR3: CASGIYRGGTEAFF. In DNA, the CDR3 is TGCGCCAGCGGTATCTACAGGGGAGGCACTGAAGCTTTCTTT.

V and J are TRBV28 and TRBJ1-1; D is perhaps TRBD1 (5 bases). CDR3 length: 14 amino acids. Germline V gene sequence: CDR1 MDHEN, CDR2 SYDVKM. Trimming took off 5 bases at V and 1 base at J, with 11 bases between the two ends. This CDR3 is CASSRGLRNTEAFF. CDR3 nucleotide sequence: TGTGCCAGCAGTCGGGGACTGAGGAACACTGAAGCTTTCTTT.

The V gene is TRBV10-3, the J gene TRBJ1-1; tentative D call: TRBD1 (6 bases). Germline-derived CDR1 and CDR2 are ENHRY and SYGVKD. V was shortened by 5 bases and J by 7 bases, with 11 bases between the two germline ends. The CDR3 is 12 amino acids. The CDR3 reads CAISSGAIEAFF. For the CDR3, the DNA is TGTGCCATCAGTTCAGGGGCTATTGAAGCTTTCTTT.

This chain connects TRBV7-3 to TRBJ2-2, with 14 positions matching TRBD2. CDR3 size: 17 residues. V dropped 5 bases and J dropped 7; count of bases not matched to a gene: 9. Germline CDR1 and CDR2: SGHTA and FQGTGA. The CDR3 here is CASSTGLAGGWGGELFF. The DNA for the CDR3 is TGTGCCAGCAGCACCGGACTAGCGGGAGGTTGGGGCGGGGAGCTGTTTTTT.

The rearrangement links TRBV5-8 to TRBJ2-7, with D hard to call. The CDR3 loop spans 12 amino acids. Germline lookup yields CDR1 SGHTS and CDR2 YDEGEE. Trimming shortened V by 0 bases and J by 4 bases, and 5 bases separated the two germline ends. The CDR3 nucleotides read TGTGCCAGCAGCTTGGTGCGATACGAGCAGTACTTC. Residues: CASSLVRYEQYF.

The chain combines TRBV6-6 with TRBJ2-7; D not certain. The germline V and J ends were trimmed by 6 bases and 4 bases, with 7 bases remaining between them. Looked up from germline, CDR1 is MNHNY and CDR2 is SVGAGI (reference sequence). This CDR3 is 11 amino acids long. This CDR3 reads CASSPYYEQYF. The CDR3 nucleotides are TGTGCCAGCAGCCCCTATTACGAGCAGTACTTC.